This TCR beta chain derives from a study of blood T cells in healthy people across ages. A second roughly 6 to 11 cycle PCR used barcoded and J-beta primers. TCRdb passed the 5' RACE reads through MiXCR, listing each CDR3 protein once. The data show around 1,800,000 distinct CDR3 sequences, around 42% seen once. CDR3 size: 17 residues. The ends lost 3 bases at V and 0 bases at J; junction bases unmatched: 9. Germline V gene data show CDR1 as LNHNV and CDR2 as YYDKDF (reference sequence). Regarding the study as a whole: Underestimates were what the diversity estimates from one million T cells were considered to be. Getting older went along with TCR beta diversity per million T cells dropping roughly linearly.

Turning to this clonotype: What it binds is not known.

Input material: blood. The TCR was taken from a human donor in good health. This chain connects TRBV15 to TRBJ2-3; 7 bases agree with TRBD2. CDR3 DNA: TGTGCCACCAGCAGGCGCCAAGCGGGGAGTAGCACAGATACGCAGTATTTT. Residues: CATSRRQAGSSTDTQYF. The whole variable domain, filled in from reference TRBV15 and TRBJ2-3, reads DAMVIQNPRYQVTQFGKPVTLSCSQTLNHNVMYWYQQKSSQAPKLLFHYYDKDFNNEADTPDNFQSRRPNTSFCFLDIRSPGLGDTAMYLCATSRRQAGSSTDTQYFGPGTRLTVL.